The entry below gives a single TCR beta chain sequence along with its context. Its antigen is unknown. No much larger clonotype is one base removed from it; base qualities were not supplied. This entry is derived from a study of blood T cells in healthy people across ages (dated by TCRdb to 2013 to 2016). Background on the whole study: In model experiments, template switching captured about one uniquely barcoded TCR beta cDNA molecule for every two T cells. The study measured age-related changes in TCR beta repertoire diversity using deep sequencing normalized with unique cDNA molecular identifiers. Donors were grouped into four age groups: young (average about 15 years), middle-aged (roughly 37), aged (about 59) and long-lived (82). Using the same blood draw, the study looked at two additional independent replicas of 1 million unique cDNA reads for two donors, one aged 18 to 29 and the other aged 80 or older. Here is what the overall study found, with its caveats: As age increased, observed TCR beta diversity per million T cells dropped in a roughly linear way, and a significant reduction was already evident by age 40. Estimates of total diversity based on one million sequenced T cells were regarded as lower bounds and as underestimates. Bulk unsorted PBMC profiling prevented conclusive comparison of naive and antigen-experienced compartments. Compared with the aged group, the long-lived group had more naive CD4+ T cells, fewer expanded clones and increased TCR diversity, a pattern suggesting age selection. The percentage of naive T cells measured by flow cytometry correlated strongly with observed TCR beta diversity. Because donor CMV infection status was unknown, age-related changes in expanded clonotypes were potentially confounded.

Library creation used 5' RACE. TCRdb lists the instrument as Illumina HiSeq 2500. A second roughly 7 to 11 cycle PCR used a sample-barcoded 5' primer and a J-beta primer mix. A unique molecular identifier was introduced onto each TCR beta cDNA molecule by a template-switch 5' adaptor carrying 12 random nucleotides. At least 2.5 million CDR3-containing paired-end reads were obtained from each sample. All of the RNA was converted into first-strand cDNA using the Mint cDNA synthesis kit, with a TRBC-specific oligonucleotide serving as the primer. Following uracil-DNA glycosylase treatment, a first 18-cycle PCR with universal primers M1SS and BC2_uni_R was performed on all cDNA. In the source study's methods: For normalization, 1 million high-quality reads were randomly selected from each sample, with every read carrying a distinct molecular identifier. Instead of being binned into consensus sequences, reads that shared molecular identifiers were thrown out. CDR3 identification, clonotype clustering and error correction used MiTCR with a Q25 quality threshold and the strictest error-elimination algorithm. A nonparametric unseen species model using Euler transformation provided a lower-bound estimate of total TCR beta diversity. TCRdb ran its own pipeline on the public reads, namely fastp trimming at Q25 and MiXCR clone calling, and kept in-frame beta chains. One record per CDR3 amino acid sequence lists the most common genes and DNA. The V and J calls come from TCRdb's annotation, not from the publication. A total of 1 million or so distinct CDR3 sequences appear in this sample, about 25% of them only once. About 0.8% of the sample comes from the top ten.

The germline V gene provides CDR1 SNHLY and CDR2 FYNNEI. The CDR3 goes from the cysteine to the phenylalanine over 13 residues. Of all the DNA, just the CDR3 is kept, 39 bases in frame from base 1. Trimming accounts for 9 bases at V and 1 base at J, while the number of junction bases matched to no gene is 3. Systemically healthy Caucasian individuals from Russia, 39 in total and aged about 6 to 90 years, were included as donors. Each donor gave roughly 9 milliliters of peripheral blood, drawn into EDTA-treated Vacutainer tubes. Ficoll-Paque density-gradient centrifugation was used to isolate PBMCs, with at least 6.5 million per sample. Total RNA, at least 6 micrograms per sample, was extracted from PBMCs with Trizol reagent. For every donor, an aliquot of PBMCs went through flow cytometry to measure the percentages of naive CD45RAhigh/CD27high T cells. The same sample was also studied in work on T cells of mothers and their children. As described in the second report: Nine systemically healthy Caucasian individuals served as donors, namely three mothers together with their six children. cDNA synthesis consumed the entire amount of extracted RNA, loaded at approximately 1.6 ug RNA in each 15 ul reaction. Sample barcodes and 2-4 random nucleotides were added via the M1S primer in the second PCR. Over 10 million TCR beta CDR3 reads came from each mother, compared with approximately 3.1 million reads from each child. Thymic selection similarly shapes TCR recombination output in related and unrelated pairs, with minor effect from inherited differences. Normalized repertoire overlap in related mother-child pairs was always slightly higher than in unrelated mother-child pairs, but the difference was never significant. Persistent microchimeric T cell clones were not detected, at a sensitivity of around 99 clones per million clonotypes. To look for features that set related mother-child pairs apart from unrelated individuals, the researchers ran deep NGS to compare the TCR beta repertoires of mothers and children. The mean age was roughly 36 +/- 4 years for the mothers and around 10 +/- 4 years for the children. After adapter ligation with NEBNext reagents, the libraries were sequenced on Illumina HiSeq 2000 with 100+100 nt paired-end reads. To prevent cross-contamination, the mother and child libraries were prepared one month apart and sequenced in separate runs. Each donor had between roughly 450,000 and 2,300,000 distinct TCR beta clonotypes identified. Naive TCR beta clonotypes were estimated from low-frequency clonotypes matched to each donor's FACS-determined naive share, without sorting.

The receptor chain draws on TRBV2 and TRBJ2-1, with TRBD2 matching 7 junction bases. The TCR was taken from a girl under 10 years old in good health. The sequencing input was blood. The CDR3 protein sequence reads: CARTSYSYNEQFF. The nucleotide sequence is given as TGTGCCAGGACTAGCTATTCCTACAATGAGCAGTTCTTC.